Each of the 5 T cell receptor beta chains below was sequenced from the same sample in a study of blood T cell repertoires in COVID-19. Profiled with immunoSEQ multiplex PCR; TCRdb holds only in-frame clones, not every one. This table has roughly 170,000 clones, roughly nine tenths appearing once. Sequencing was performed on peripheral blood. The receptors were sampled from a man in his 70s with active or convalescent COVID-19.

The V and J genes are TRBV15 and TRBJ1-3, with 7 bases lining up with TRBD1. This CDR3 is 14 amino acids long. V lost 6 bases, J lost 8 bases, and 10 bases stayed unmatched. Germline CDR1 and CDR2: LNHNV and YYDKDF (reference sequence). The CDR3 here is CATRTEQGMHTIYF. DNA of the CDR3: TGTGCCACCAGGACGGAACAGGGGATGCACACCATATATTTT.

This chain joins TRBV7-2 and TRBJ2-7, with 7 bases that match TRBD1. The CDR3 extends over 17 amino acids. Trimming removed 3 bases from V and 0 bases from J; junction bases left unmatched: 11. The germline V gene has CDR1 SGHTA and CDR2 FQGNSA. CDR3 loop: CASSFTRTGSGSYEQYF. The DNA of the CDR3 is TGTGCCAGCAGCTTCACCCGGACAGGCTCCGGCTCCTACGAGCAGTACTTC.

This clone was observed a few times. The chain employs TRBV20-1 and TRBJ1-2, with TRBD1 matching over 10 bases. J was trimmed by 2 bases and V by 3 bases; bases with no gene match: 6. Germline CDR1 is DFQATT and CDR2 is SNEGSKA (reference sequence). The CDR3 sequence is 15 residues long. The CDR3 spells CSASKGQGTNYGYTF. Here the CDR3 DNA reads TGCAGTGCTAGTAAGGGACAGGGGACCAACTATGGCTACACCTTC.

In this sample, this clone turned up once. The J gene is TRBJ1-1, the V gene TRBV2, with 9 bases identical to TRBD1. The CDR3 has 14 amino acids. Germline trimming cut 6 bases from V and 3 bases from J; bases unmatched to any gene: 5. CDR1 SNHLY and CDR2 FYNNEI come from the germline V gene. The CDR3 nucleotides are TGTGCCAGCAGCACGACAGGGGGGGACACTGAAGCTTTCTTT. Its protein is CASSTTGGDTEAFF.

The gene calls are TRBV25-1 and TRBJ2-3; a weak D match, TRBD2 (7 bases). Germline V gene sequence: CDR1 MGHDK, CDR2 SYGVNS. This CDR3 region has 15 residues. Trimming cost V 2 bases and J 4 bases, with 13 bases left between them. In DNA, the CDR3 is TGTGCCAGCAGTGAAGCGGGGGCGCGGGCAGATACGCAGTATTTT. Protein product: CASSEAGARADTQYF.